This TCR beta chain was captured by sequencing in a study of cytomegalovirus exposure and HLA in healthy donors. The assay was immunoSEQ multiplex PCR, and TCRdb's table has in-frame clones only and misses some. The sample includes 90,000 to 100,000 clones, roughly 92% of them seen just once. Germline assignment: CDR1 MNHNY and CDR2 SVGAGI (reference sequence). CDR3 length: 15 residues. Trimming took 2 bases from V and 0 from J, leaving 8 bases between them. The chain links TRBV6-6 to TRBJ2-1; a weak D match, TRBD2 (5 bases). The TCR comes from a young woman in good health and CMV-seropositive. The specimen sequenced was PBMCs. The CDR3 is CASSYGRTSYNEQFF. The CDR3 region has the DNA TGTGCCAGCAGTTACGGGAGAACCTCCTACAATGAGCAGTTCTTC.